Below, 30 T cell receptor beta chains from the same sample are listed, as sequenced in a study of T-cell reconstitution after alpha-beta-depleted transplantation in children. The TCRbeta library was prepared with unique molecular identifiers. In TCRdb, the PCR reads were re-called with MiXCR into one record per CDR3 protein. The sample has about 580,000 distinct CDR3 sequences, 23% seen once. Specimen: PBMCs, mostly from graft donor cells, collected 360 days after TCRalphabeta/CD19-depleted stem cell transplant. The receptors come from a boy under three years old who had a stem cell transplant for acute myeloid leukemia, so the T cells may come from the graft donor.

This clonotype was found many times. V and J are TRBV20-1 and TRBJ2-3; 8 bases are a match to TRBD1. The CDR3 runs 15 residues. Germline CDR1 reads DFQATT; CDR2 reads SNEGSKA (reference sequence). Trimming cost V 6 bases and J 4 bases; bases outside gene matches: 12. CDR3 nucleotide sequence: TGCAGTGCGGGACCGGGACAGGATTTGCCAGATACGCAGTATTTT. It specifies CSAGPGQDLPDTQYF.

With regard to this clonotype: A read error may explain this, as a much larger clone is one base away. Without the conserved terminal phenylalanine or tryptophan, this CDR3 likely stems from a read error. This chain links TRBV15 with TRBJ2-1, with D perhaps TRBD2 (6 bases). This CDR3 region has 15 residues. V gave up 0 bases and J gave up 9 bases, with 15 bases separating them. Germline CDR1 reads LNHNV; CDR2 reads YYDKDF (reference sequence). The CDR3 DNA is TGTGCCACCAGCAGAGATCCGGGAAAGGGAGGTGAGCAGTTCTGC. Encoded protein: CATSRDPGKGGEQFC.

Only a few counts were recorded for this clonotype. J is TRBJ1-1 and V is TRBV5-1, with no clear D. V was trimmed by 1 base and J by 8 bases, leaving 9 bases between them. From germline, CDR1 is SGHRS and CDR2 YFSETQ. CDR3 length equals 12 residues. The CDR3 DNA reads as TGCGCCAGCAGCTTGATCGGCTCCGAAGCTTTCTTT. Translating gives CASSLIGSEAFF.

The chain links TRBV15 to TRBJ2-3; D is unclear. Between the trimmed V and J ends, which lost 0 bases and 2 bases, there was a span of 15 bases. In germline, CDR1 is LNHNV, CDR2 YYDKDF (reference sequence). The CDR3 is 17 amino acids. For the CDR3, the DNA is TGTGCCACCAGCAGAGATGAGCGTTTGACGACCACAGATACGCAGTATTTT. Translation: CATSRDERLTTTDTQYF.

The CDR3 reads CASSSAPPGQGYEQYF. DNA for the CDR3: TGTGCCAGCAGCTCAGCCCCGCCGGGACAGGGCTACGAGCAGTACTTC. J is TRBJ2-7 and V is TRBV7-2, with 9 positions matching TRBD1. This CDR3 spans 16 amino acids. In germline, CDR1 is SGHTA, CDR2 FQGNSA. Trimming cost V 4 bases and J 3 bases; bases outside gene matches: 10. Together with reference TRBV7-2 and TRBJ2-7, the CDR3 gives the full variable domain: GAGVSQSPSNKVTEKGKDVELRCDPISGHTALYWYRQSLGQGLEFLIYFQGNSAPDKSGLPSDRFSAERTGGSVSTLTIQRTQQEDSAVYLCASSSAPPGQGYEQYFGPGTRLTVT.

The chain couples TRBV20-1 to TRBJ2-3; D assignment may be TRBD1 or TRBD2 (5 bases each). V lost 3 bases to trimming and J lost 1 base, with 17 bases between them. This CDR3 spans 16 amino acids. Per germline, CDR1 DFQATT and CDR2 SNEGSKA (reference sequence). In DNA form, the CDR3 reads TGCAGTGCTAGTAAGGAATCGGGACCCGGCACAGATACGCAGTATTTT. Amino acids: CSASKESGPGTDTQYF.

This chain joins TRBV7-6 and TRBJ2-5, with 7 bases that match TRBD2. This CDR3 has 14 amino acids. Germline loops: CDR1 SGHVS, CDR2 FNYEAQ. The V and J ends lost 6 bases and 3 bases, in that order; junction bases with no gene match: 7. The CDR3 loop is CASRSGVLEETQYF. Here the CDR3 DNA reads TGTGCCAGCAGAAGCGGGGTCCTTGAAGAGACCCAGTACTTC.

This clonotype was counted only a few times. CDR3 sequence reads: CASSWGDRGRAQQYV. DNA of the CDR3: TGTGCCAGCAGCTGGGGGGACAGGGGGCGTGCTCAGCAGTACGTC. The V and J genes are TRBV5-6 and TRBJ2-7; 12 nucleotides line up with TRBD1. With 3 bases clipped from V and 8 bases from J, the junction kept 9 bases outside the gene matches. This CDR3 is 15 amino acids long. Germline V gene lookup returns CDR1 SGHDT and CDR2 YYEEEE.

CDR3 protein: CASSPTRQGVGETQYF. CDR3 sequence (DNA): TGTGCCAGCAGCCCGACTCGACAGGGAGTGGGAGAGACCCAGTACTTC. V gene TRBV14 combines with J gene TRBJ2-5, with TRBD1 matching 7 bases. CDR3 length: 16 amino acids. Germline values: CDR1 SGHDN, CDR2 FVKESK. After removal of 4 bases from V and 4 bases from J, the junction contained 12 bases not matched to a gene.

This clonotype has only a few counts. The chain carries TRBV6-1 and TRBJ2-3; 9 positions match TRBD2. J was trimmed by 7 bases and V by 5 bases; bases with no gene match: 16. The germline CDR1 and CDR2 sequences are MNHNS and SASEGT. CDR3 length: 17 amino acids. CDR3 amino acids: CASSRSPGGGGVNTQYF. The CDR3 coding sequence is TGTGCCAGCAGTCGTTCCCCCGGGGGCGGGGGGGTCAATACGCAGTATTTT.

This chain connects TRBV7-2 to TRBJ2-7; D possibly uses TRBD1 or TRBD2 (5 bases each). CDR1 is SGHTA, CDR2 FQGNSA, per germline. The CDR3 length is 14 residues. Trimming removed 1 base from V and 0 bases from J, with 7 bases in between. DNA for the CDR3: TGTGCCAGCAGCTTAGGGGACGACTCCTACGAGCAGTACTTC. It encodes CASSLGDDSYEQYF.

This clonotype has a count of ten or more. The V gene is TRBV12-3 or TRBV12-4, the J gene TRBJ2-5, with D perhaps matching TRBD2 (6 bases). This CDR3 is 12 amino acids long. Trimming removed 6 bases from V and 10 bases from J, with 15 bases in between. The CDR3 is CASSPTWRDQYF. In DNA form, the CDR3 reads TGTGCCAGCAGCCCTACTTGGAGGGACCAGTACTTC.

The table lists this clonotype with many counts. The chain joins TRBV24-1 to TRBJ2-3; 8 bases agree with TRBD1. Germline assignment: CDR1 KGHDR and CDR2 SFDVKD. V gave up 2 bases and J gave up 4 bases; unmatched junction bases: 10. The length of the CDR3 is 17 residues. In DNA, the CDR3 is TGTGCCACCAGTGATTCCCGCAAACAGGGGGTGGCAGATACGCAGTATTTT. Encoded protein: CATSDSRKQGVADTQYF.

J is TRBJ2-5 and V is TRBV20-1; TRBD1 might be the D (6 bases). V lost 3 bases and J 6 bases, leaving 17 bases between the germline ends. There are 14 residues in the CDR3. Germline CDR1 is DFQATT and CDR2 is SNEGSKA (reference sequence). The CDR3 loop reads CSASFRGGGKTQYF. Written as DNA, the CDR3 is TGCAGTGCTAGTTTCAGGGGCGGTGGGAAGACCCAGTACTTC.

This clonotype was picked up many times. The CDR3 DNA follows: TGTGCCAGCAGTTTATCCGGGGGGGCCGGACAAGAGACCCAGTACTTC. Amino acid sequence: CASSLSGGAGQETQYF. The chain carries TRBV12-3 or TRBV12-4 and TRBJ2-5; TRBD2 aligns across 8 bases. V shed 2 bases and J 2 bases; nucleotides not matched to a gene: 7. The CDR3 extends over 16 amino acids.

This clonotype was detected many times. The rearrangement uses TRBV25-1 and TRBJ2-6, with D hard to call. V lost 7 bases, J lost 2 bases, and 3 bases lay in between. Germline V gene lookup returns CDR1 MGHDK and CDR2 SYGVNS. CDR3 size: 12 residues. The DNA for the CDR3 is TGTGCCAGCACTCCTGGGGCCAACGTCCTGACTTTC. Translation: CASTPGANVLTF.

The chain links TRBV2 to TRBJ1-1; D call uncertain. Germline CDR1 SNHLY, CDR2 FYNNEI. Trimming took 6 bases from V and 9 from J, leaving 23 bases between them. The CDR3 length is 15 residues. CDR3 nucleotide sequence: TGTGCCAGCAGATCCGTGGGGAAAGCCCTCTTGAAAGCTTTCTTT. Translating it yields CASRSVGKALLKAFF.

This clonotype occurred many times. The chain combines TRBV12-3 or TRBV12-4 with TRBJ1-5; no firm D call. The CDR3 totals 13 residues. Deletions cut 3 bases from V and 4 bases from J, with 7 bases between. In nucleotides, the CDR3 is TGTGCCAGCAGTTTTGGGGATAATCAGCCCCAGCATTTT. Amino acids: CASSFGDNQPQHF.

This clonotype appeared a few times. The chain joins TRBV20-1 to TRBJ2-7, with D perhaps assigned TRBD1 or TRBD2 (5 bases each). Germline V gives CDR1 DFQATT, CDR2 SNEGSKA (reference sequence). The CDR3 has 13 amino acids. Trimming removed 3 bases at V and 5 bases at J, with 14 bases between. As DNA, the CDR3 is TGCAGTGCTAGCTTCCACCGGGACCACGAGCAGTACTTC. This sequence encodes CSASFHRDHEQYF.

This chain uses TRBV28 with TRBJ2-7; TRBD2 matches 12 bases. V was pared by 3 bases and J by 4 bases, with 10 bases of the junction left unmatched. The CDR3 consists of 17 residues. Germline assignment: CDR1 MDHEN and CDR2 SYDVKM. The CDR3 sequence is CASSFRTSGGFEYEQYV. The CDR3 coding sequence is TGTGCCAGCAGTTTTCGTACTAGCGGGGGGTTTGAGTACGAGCAGTACGTC.

This clonotype occurred a few times. The rearrangement links TRBV7-9 to TRBJ2-7; the D gene is possibly TRBD1 (6 bases). Germline V lookup: CDR1 SEHNR, CDR2 FQNEAQ (reference sequence). The V end was cut by 0 bases, the J end by 2 bases, with 14 bases between. The CDR3 length is 16 residues. CDR3 in DNA: TGTGCCAGCAGCTTAGCAGCAGGGGTTGGGCCCTACGAGCAGTACGTC. Translation gives CASSLAAGVGPYEQYV.

This clonotype was observed at least ten times. The chain joins TRBV4-3 to TRBJ1-4; possibly TRBD1 for D (5 bases). Per the germline V gene, CDR1 is LGHNA and CDR2 is YSLEER. The CDR3 is 15 amino acids. Between the trimmed V and J ends, which lost 0 bases and 8 bases, there was a span of 13 bases. The CDR3 bases are TGCGCCAGCAGCCAAGACGGGCAGGGAAGAGAAAAACTGTTTTTT. Encoded protein: CASSQDGQGREKLFF.

This clonotype appeared a few times. A much more abundant neighbour one base away suggests this may be a read error. This chain connects TRBV15 to TRBJ2-2, with unresolved D. CDR3 length equals 13 residues. Deletions cut 0 bases from V and 6 bases from J, with 5 bases between. From germline, CDR1 is LNHNV and CDR2 YYDKDF (reference sequence). CDR3 in amino acids: CATSRDRSGELFF. The CDR3 bases are TGTGCCACCAGCAGAGATCGGTCCGGGGAGCTGTTTTTT.

The table lists this clonotype with many counts. The V and J genes are TRBV5-5 and TRBJ1-1; D is undetermined. The CDR3 extends over 14 amino acids. Trimming took off 4 bases at V and 3 bases at J, with 13 bases between the two ends. The germline V gene encodes CDR1 SGHKS and CDR2 YYEKEE (reference sequence). CDR3 DNA: TGTGCCAGCAGCCACGTCCCAACCTACACTGAAGCTTTCTTT. Protein: CASSHVPTYTEAFF. The full variable domain, its missing parts supplied by reference TRBV5-5 and TRBJ1-1, is DAGVTQSPTHLIKTRGQQVTLRCSPISGHKSVSWYQQVLGQGPQFIFQYYEKEERGRGNFPDRFSARQFPNYSSELNVNALLLGDSALYLCASSHVPTYTEAFFGQGTRLTVV.

V is TRBV6-2 or TRBV6-3 and J is TRBJ2-5; D is possibly TRBD2 (5 bases). V lost 2 bases, J lost 2 bases, and 12 bases lay in between. CDR1 is MNHEY, CDR2 SVGEGT, per germline. The CDR3 runs 15 residues. CDR3 residues: CASSYAGWRQETQYF. In nucleotides, the CDR3 is TGTGCCAGCAGTTACGCGGGTTGGCGACAAGAGACCCAGTACTTC.

The rearrangement links TRBV7-2 to TRBJ2-7, with D possibly matching TRBD1 (6 bases). This CDR3 region has 15 residues. CDR1 SGHTA and CDR2 FQGNSA come from the germline V gene. V was clipped by 4 bases and J by 0 bases, with 13 bases between them. The CDR3 sequence: CASSSQGQVSYEQYF. The CDR3 region has the DNA TGTGCCAGCAGCTCCCAGGGACAAGTCTCCTACGAGCAGTACTTC.

This clonotype has a handful of counts. The CDR3 reads CASSVGGSSGGKQFF. The CDR3 DNA follows: TGTGCCAGCAGTGTCGGAGGGAGTAGCGGGGGGAAACAGTTCTTC. This chain joins TRBV6-4 and TRBJ2-1, with 10 bases lining up with TRBD2. Germline V gene sequence: CDR1 MRHNA, CDR2 SNTAGT. The CDR3 is 15 residues long. After removal of 4 bases from V and 13 bases from J, the junction contained 13 bases not matched to a gene.

The rearrangement links TRBV7-3 to TRBJ2-1, with a weak D call TRBD1 (5 bases). Trimming shortened V by 5 bases and J by 6 bases, and 17 bases separated the two germline ends. This CDR3 spans 15 amino acids. Germline V gives CDR1 SGHTA, CDR2 FQGTGA. The CDR3 reads CASSPAGPRGNEQFF. In DNA, the CDR3 is TGTGCCAGCAGCCCTGCAGGACCTAGGGGCAATGAGCAGTTCTTC.

The chain couples TRBV29-1 to TRBJ2-5, with D uncertain. CDR1 is SQVTM, CDR2 ANQGSEA, per germline. The V end lost 0 bases, the J end lost 3 bases, and 17 bases lay between the germline ends. CDR3 length: 16 residues. The CDR3 sequence: CSVEDFRKGTKETQYF. The CDR3 bases are TGCAGCGTTGAAGATTTTCGCAAGGGTACTAAAGAGACCCAGTACTTC. Drawing the rest from reference TRBV29-1 and TRBJ2-5, the complete variable domain is SAVISQKPSRDICQRGTSLTIQCQVDSQVTMMFWYRQQPGQSLTLIATANQGSEATYESGFVIDKFPISRPNLTFSTLTVSNMSPEDSSIYLCSVEDFRKGTKETQYFGPGTRLLVL.

This clonotype was picked up a small number of times. The rearrangement links TRBV10-2 to TRBJ2-3, with D possibly TRBD2 on 6 matching bases. With 4 bases removed from V and 2 bases from J, the gap between germline ends came to 19 bases. The CDR3 sequence is 17 residues long. Germline CDR1 reads WSHSY; CDR2 reads SAAADI. CDR3 region: CASSVRTASVATDTQYF. The CDR3 bases are TGCGCCAGCAGTGTTAGGACCGCTAGCGTCGCCACAGATACGCAGTATTTT.